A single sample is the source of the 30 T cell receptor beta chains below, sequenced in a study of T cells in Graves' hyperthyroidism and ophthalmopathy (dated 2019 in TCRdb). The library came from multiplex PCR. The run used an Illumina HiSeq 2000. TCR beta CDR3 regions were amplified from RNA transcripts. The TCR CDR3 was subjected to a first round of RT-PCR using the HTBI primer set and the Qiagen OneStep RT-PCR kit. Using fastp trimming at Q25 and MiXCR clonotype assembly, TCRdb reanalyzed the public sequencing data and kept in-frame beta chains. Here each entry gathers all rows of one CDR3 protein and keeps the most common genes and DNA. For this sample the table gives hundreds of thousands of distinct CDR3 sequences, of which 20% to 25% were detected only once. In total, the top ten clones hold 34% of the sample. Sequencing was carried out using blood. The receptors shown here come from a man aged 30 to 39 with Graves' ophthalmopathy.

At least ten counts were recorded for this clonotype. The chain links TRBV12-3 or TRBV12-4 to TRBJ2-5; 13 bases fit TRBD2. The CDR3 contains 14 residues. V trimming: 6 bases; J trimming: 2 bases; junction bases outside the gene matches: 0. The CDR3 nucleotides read TGTGCCAGCAGACTAGCGGGAGGGCAAGAGACCCAGTACTTC. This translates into CASRLAGGQETQYF.

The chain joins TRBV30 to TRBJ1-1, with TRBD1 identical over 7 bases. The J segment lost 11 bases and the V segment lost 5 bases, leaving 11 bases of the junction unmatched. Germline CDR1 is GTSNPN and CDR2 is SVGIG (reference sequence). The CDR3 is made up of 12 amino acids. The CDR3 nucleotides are TGTGCCTGGGACAGGGTTGCCCGTGAGGCTTTCTTT. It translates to CAWDRVAREAFF.

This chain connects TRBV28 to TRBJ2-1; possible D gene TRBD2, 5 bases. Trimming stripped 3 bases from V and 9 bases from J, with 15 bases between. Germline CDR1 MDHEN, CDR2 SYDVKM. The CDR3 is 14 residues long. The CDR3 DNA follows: TGTGCCAGCAGTTTGGGCAGGCGGGTGGGTGAGCAGTTCTTC. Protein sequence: CASSLGRRVGEQFF.

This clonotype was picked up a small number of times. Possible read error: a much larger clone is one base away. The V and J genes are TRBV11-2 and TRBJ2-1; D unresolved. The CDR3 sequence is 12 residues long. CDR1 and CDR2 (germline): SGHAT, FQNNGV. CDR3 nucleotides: TGTGCCAGCAGCTTCTCCGGCGATGAGCAGTCCTTC. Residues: CASSFSGDEQSF.

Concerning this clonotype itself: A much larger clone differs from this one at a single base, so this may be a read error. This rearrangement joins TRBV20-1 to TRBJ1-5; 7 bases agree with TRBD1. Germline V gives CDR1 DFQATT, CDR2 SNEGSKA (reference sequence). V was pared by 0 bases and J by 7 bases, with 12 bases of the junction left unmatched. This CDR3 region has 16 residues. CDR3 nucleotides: TGCAGTGCTAGAGATGGGACAGAGGGCTCTCGGCAGCCCCAGCATTTT. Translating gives CSARDGTEGSRQPQHF.

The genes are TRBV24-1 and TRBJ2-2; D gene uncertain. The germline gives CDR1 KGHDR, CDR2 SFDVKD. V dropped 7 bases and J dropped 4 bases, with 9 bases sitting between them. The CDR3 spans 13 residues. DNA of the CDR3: TGTGCCACCAGCGCCTTGAGCACCGGGGAGCTGTTTTTT. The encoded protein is CATSALSTGELFF.

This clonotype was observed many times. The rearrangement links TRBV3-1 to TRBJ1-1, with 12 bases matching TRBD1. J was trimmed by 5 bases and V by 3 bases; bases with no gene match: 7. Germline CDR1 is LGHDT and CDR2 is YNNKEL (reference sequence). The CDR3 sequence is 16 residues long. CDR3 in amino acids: CASSQHRDRGLTEAFF. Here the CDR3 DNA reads TGTGCCAGCAGCCAGCACCGGGACAGGGGGCTTACTGAAGCTTTCTTT.

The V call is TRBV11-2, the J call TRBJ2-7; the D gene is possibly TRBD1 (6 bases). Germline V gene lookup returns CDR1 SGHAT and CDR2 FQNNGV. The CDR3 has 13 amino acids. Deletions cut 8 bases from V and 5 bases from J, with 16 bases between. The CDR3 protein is CASVPQGLHEQYF. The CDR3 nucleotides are TGTGCCAGCGTCCCCCAGGGGTTACACGAGCAGTACTTC.

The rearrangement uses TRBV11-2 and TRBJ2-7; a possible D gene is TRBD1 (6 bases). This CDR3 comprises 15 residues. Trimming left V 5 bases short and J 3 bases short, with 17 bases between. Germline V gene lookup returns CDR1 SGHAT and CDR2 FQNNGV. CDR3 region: CASSRTSTGFYEQYF. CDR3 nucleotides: TGTGCCAGCAGCCGTACGTCGACAGGTTTCTACGAGCAGTACTTC.

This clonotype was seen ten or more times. The CDR3 DNA reads as TGTGCCAGCAGCTCTCGTAGCGGGGACCCCCACTACAATGAGCAGTTCTTC. It translates to CASSSRSGDPHYNEQFF. The V gene is TRBV11-2, the J gene TRBJ2-1; 8 bases are a match to TRBD2. Germline loops: CDR1 SGHAT, CDR2 FQNNGV. V shed 4 bases, J shed 3 bases, and the junction held 11 bases outside the gene matches. There are 17 residues in the CDR3. The variable domain in full, with the rest retrieved from reference TRBV11-2 and TRBJ2-1, is EAGVAQSPRYKIIEKRQSVAFWCNPISGHATLYWYQQILGQGPKLLIQFQNNGVVDDSQLPKDRFSAERLKGVDSTLKIQPAKLEDSAVYLCASSSRSGDPHYNEQFFGPGTRLTVL.

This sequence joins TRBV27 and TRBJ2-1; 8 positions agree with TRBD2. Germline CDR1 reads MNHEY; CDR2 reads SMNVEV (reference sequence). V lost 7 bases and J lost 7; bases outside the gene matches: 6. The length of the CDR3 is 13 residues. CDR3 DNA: TGTGCCAGCAAGCGGGAGACAAGAAATGAGCAGTTCTTC. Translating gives CASKRETRNEQFF.

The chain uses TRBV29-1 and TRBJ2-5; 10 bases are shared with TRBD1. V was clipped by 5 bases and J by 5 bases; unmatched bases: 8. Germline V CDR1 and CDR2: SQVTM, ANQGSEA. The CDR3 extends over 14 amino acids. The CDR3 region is CSVFRDRGPETQYF. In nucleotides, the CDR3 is TGCAGCGTTTTCCGGGACAGGGGTCCCGAGACCCAGTACTTC.

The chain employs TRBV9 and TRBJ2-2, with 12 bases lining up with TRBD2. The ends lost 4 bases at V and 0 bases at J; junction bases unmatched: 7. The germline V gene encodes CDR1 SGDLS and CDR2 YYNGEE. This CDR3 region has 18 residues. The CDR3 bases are TGTGCCAGCAGCTCGAGGACTAGCGGGACTTCGAACACCGGGGAGCTGTTTTTT. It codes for CASSSRTSGTSNTGELFF.

CDR3: CAISDGLAASTDTQYF. CDR3 nucleotide sequence: TGTGCCATCAGTGACGGACTAGCGGCTAGCACAGATACGCAGTATTTT. V gene TRBV10-3 combines with J gene TRBJ2-3; TRBD2 matches at 10 bases. CDR3 length: 16 amino acids. V shed 3 bases and J 0 bases; nucleotides not matched to a gene: 3. Germline V gene sequence: CDR1 ENHRY, CDR2 SYGVKD.

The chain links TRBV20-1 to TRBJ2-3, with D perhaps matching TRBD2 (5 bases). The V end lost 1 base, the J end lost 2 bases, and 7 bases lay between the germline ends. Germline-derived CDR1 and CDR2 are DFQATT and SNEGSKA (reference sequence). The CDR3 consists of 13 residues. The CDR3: CSARGRITDTQYF. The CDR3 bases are TGCAGTGCTAGAGGGAGGATCACAGATACGCAGTATTTT.

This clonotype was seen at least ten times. The CDR3 reads CASSSQGGSTEAFF. The CDR3 region has the DNA TGTGCCAGCAGTAGCCAGGGGGGGAGCACTGAAGCTTTCTTT. This rearrangement joins TRBV6-1 to TRBJ1-1; 7 positions match TRBD1. V was clipped by 5 bases and J by 4 bases; unmatched bases: 7. Germline V gene lookup returns CDR1 MNHNS and CDR2 SASEGT. CDR3 length: 14 residues.

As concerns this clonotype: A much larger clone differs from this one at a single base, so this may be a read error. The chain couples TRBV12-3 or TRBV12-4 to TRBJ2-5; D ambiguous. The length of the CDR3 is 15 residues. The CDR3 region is CTSSFVAELQETQYF. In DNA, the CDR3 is TGTACCAGCAGCTTTGTGGCGGAGCTACAAGAGACCCAGTACTTC.

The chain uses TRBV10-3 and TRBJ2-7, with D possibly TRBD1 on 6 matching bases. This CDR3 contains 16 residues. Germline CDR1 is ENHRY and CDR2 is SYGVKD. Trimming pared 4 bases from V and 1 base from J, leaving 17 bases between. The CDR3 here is CAISVTFTGNSYEQYF. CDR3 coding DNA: TGTGCCATCAGTGTTACCTTTACAGGGAATTCCTACGAGCAGTACTTC.

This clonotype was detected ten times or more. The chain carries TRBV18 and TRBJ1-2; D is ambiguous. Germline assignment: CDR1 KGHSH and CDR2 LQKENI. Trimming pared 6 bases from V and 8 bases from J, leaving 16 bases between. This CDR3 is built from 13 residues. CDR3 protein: CASSSTGVGGYTF. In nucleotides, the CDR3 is TGTGCCAGCTCGTCTACCGGGGTCGGCGGCTACACCTTC.

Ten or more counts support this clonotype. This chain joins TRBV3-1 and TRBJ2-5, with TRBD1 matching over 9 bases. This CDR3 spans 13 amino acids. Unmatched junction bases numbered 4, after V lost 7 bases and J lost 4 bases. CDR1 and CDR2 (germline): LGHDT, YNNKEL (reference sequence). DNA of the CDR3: TGTGCCAGCAAACAGGGGGCGGCAGAGACCCAGTACTTC. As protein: CASKQGAAETQYF.

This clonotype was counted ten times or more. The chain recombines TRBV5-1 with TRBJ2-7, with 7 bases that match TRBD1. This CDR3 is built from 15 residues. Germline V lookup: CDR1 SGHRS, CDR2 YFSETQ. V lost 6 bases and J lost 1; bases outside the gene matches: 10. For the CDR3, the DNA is TGCGCCAGCAAGCCTCAACCGGGACAGTCCTACGAGCAGTACTTC. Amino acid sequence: CASKPQPGQSYEQYF.

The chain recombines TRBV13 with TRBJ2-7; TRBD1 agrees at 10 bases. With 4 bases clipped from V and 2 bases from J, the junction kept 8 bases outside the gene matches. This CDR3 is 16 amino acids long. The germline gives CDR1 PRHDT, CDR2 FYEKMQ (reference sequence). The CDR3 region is CASSSTGTGAPYEQYF. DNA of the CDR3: TGTGCCAGCAGCTCAACCGGGACAGGGGCCCCCTACGAGCAGTACTTC. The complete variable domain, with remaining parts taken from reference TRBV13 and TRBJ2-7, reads AAGVIQSPRHLIKEKRETATLKCYPIPRHDTVYWYQQGPGQDPQFLISFYEKMQSDKGSIPDRFSAQQFSDYHSELNMSSLELGDSALYFCASSSTGTGAPYEQYFGPGTRLTVT.

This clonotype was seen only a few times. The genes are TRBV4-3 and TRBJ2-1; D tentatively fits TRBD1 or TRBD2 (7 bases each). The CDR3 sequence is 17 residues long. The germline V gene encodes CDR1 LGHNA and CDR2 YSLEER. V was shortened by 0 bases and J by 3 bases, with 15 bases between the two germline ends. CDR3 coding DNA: TGCGCCAGCAGCCAAGATCAGGGGGGGCTCATCTACAATGAGCAGTTCTTC. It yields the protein CASSQDQGGLIYNEQFF.

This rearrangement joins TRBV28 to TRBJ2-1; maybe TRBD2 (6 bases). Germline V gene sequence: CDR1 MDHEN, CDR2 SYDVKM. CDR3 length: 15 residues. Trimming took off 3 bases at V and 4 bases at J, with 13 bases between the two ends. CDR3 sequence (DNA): TGTGCCAGCAGTTTTCCGGGAGTCTCTTACAATGAGCAGTTCTTC. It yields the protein CASSFPGVSYNEQFF.

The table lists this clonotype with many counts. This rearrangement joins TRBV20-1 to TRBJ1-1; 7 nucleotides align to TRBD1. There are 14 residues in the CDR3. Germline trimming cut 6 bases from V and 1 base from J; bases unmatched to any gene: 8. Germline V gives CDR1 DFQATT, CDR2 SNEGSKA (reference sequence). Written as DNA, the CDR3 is TGCAGTGCCTTCGGACAGGCCGAGAACACTGAAGCTTTCTTT. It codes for CSAFGQAENTEAFF.

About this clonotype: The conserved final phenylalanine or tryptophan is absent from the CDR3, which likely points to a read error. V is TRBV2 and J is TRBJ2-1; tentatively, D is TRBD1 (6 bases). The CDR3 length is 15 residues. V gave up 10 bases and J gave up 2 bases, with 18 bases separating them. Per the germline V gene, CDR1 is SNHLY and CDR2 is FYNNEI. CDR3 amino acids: CATLRETGTYNEQFS. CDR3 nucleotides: TGTGCCACCCTACGCGAAACAGGGACCTACAATGAGCAGTTCTCC.

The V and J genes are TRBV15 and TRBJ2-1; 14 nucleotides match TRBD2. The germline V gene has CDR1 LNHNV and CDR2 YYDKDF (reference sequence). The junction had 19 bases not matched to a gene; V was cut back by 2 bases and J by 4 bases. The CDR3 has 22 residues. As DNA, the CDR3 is TGTGCCACCAGCAGACTCTGGGGGCAGCACCATGGGACTAGCGGGAGTTACAATGAGCAGTTCTTC. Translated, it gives CATSRLWGQHHGTSGSYNEQFF. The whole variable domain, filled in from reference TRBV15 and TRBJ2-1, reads DAMVIQNPRYQVTQFGKPVTLSCSQTLNHNVMYWYQQKSSQAPKLLFHYYDKDFNNEADTPDNFQSRRPNTSFCFLDIRSPGLGDTAMYLCATSRLWGQHHGTSGSYNEQFFGPGTRLTVL.

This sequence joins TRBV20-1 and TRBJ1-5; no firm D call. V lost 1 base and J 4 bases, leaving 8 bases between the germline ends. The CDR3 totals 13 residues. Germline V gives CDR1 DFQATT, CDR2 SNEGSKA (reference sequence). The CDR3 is CSARGRGNQPQHF. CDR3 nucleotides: TGCAGTGCTAGAGGGAGAGGGAATCAGCCCCAGCATTTT.

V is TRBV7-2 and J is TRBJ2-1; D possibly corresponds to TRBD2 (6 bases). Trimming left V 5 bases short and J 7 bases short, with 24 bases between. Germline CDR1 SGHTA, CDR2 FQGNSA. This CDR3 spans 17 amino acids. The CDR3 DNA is TGTGCCAGCAGCCCCCGAGGTCGGTCGGGAGTTCAAAATGAGCAGTTCTTC. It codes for CASSPRGRSGVQNEQFF.

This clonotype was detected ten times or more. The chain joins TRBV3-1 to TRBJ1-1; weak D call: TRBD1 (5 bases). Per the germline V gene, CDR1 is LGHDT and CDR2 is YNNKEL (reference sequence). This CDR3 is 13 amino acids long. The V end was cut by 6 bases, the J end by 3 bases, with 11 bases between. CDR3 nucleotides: TGTGCCAGCAGGTCGGGGGAGCACACTGAAGCTTTCTTT. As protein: CASRSGEHTEAFF.